This TCR beta chain comes out of a study of cytomegalovirus exposure and HLA in healthy donors. Study observations and caveats: Researchers catalogued about 150 TCR beta chains as cytomegalovirus-associated.

Assay used: immunoSEQ multiplex PCR; TCRdb lists only in-frame clones, some missing. The sample holds about 98,000 clones; approximately 90% are singletons and the top ten take under 4.5%. Comment on this clone: Its specificity is not known.

The sequence was collected from a woman aged 30 to 39 in good health and CMV-seronegative. Sequenced: PBMCs.

The CDR3 sequence: CASSDSGGNNQPQHF. Here the CDR3 DNA reads TGTGCCAGCAGTGACTCCGGCGGAAACAATCAGCCCCAGCATTTT. The chain links TRBV6-4 to TRBJ1-5; D is undetermined. This CDR3 is 15 amino acids long. V was cut by 0 bases and J by 3 bases, with 9 bases left in between. Germline-derived CDR1 and CDR2 are MRHNA and SNTAGT.